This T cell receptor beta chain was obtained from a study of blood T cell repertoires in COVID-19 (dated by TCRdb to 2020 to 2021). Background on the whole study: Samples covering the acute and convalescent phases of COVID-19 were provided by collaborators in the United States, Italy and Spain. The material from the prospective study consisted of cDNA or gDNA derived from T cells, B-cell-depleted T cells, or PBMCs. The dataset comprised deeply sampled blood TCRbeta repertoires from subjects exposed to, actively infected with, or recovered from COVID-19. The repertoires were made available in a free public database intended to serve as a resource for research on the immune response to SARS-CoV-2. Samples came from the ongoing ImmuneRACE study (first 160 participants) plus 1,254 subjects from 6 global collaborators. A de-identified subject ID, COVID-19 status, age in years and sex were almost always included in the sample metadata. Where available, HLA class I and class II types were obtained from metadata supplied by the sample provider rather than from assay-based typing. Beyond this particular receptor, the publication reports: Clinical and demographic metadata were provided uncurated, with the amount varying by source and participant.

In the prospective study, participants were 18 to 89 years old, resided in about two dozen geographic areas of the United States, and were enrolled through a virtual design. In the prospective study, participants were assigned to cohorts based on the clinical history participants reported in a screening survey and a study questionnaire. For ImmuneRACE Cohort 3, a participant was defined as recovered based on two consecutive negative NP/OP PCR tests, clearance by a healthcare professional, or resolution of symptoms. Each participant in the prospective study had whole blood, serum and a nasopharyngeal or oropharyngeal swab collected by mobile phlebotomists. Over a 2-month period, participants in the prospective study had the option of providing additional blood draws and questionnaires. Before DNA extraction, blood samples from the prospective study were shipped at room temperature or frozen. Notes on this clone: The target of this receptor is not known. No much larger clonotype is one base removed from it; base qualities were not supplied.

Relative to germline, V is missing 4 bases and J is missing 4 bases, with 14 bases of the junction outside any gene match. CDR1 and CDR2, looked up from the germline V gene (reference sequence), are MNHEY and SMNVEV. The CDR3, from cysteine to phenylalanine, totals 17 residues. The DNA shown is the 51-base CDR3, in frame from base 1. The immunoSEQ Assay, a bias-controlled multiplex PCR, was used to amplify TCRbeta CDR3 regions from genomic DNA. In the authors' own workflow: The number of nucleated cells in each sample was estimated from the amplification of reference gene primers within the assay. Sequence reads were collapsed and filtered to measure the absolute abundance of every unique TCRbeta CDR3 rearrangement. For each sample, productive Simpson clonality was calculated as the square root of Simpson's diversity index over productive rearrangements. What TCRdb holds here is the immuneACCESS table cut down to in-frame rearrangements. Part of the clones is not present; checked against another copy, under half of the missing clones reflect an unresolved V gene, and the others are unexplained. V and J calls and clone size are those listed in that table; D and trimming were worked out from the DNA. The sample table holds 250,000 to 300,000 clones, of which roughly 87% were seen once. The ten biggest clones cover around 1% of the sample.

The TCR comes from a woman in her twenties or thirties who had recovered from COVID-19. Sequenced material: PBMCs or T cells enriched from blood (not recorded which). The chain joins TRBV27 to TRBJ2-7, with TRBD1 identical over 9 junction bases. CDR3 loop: CASSSAAGTGIFYEQYF. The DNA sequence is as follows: TGTGCCAGCAGTTCAGCAGCCGGGACAGGGATATTTTACGAGCAGTACTTC.